Listed below are T cell receptor beta chains from one sample, sequenced in a study of T cells after yellow fever vaccination. TCRdb processed the 5' RACE reads anew with MiXCR; each CDR3 protein has one entry. The sample contains 550,000 or so distinct CDR3 sequences, roughly a fifth of which appear only once. The source material was PBMCs, sampled 15 days after the yellow fever booster vaccination. Receptors originate from a man aged 25-40 years who received the YFV17D yellow fever vaccine. The CDR3 runs from the conserved cysteine through the conserved F or W. Each record gives: J gene, V gene, CDR3 protein.

J gene: TRBJ2-3
V gene: TRBV29-1
CDR3 protein: CSVETGRESTDTQYF

J gene: TRBJ2-7
V gene: TRBV12-3/TRBV12-4
CDR3 protein: CASSLIAGTEQYF

J gene: TRBJ2-1
V gene: TRBV4-3
CDR3 protein: CASSQDLLAGANEQFF

J gene: TRBJ2-3
V gene: TRBV21-1
CDR3 protein: CASSKKESGTSGLFSTDTQYF

J gene: TRBJ2-7
V gene: TRBV7-8
CDR3 protein: CASSLKRLGVSEQYF

J gene: TRBJ2-3
V gene: TRBV12-3/TRBV12-4
CDR3 protein: CASSLLLATDTQYF

J gene: TRBJ2-3
V gene: TRBV10-1
CDR3 protein: CASSESWRTDTQYF

J gene: TRBJ2-3
V gene: TRBV7-2
CDR3 protein: CASSLAPAGNTDTQYF

J gene: TRBJ2-3
V gene: TRBV11-2
CDR3 protein: CASRTPGLGGLCAGADTQYF

J gene: TRBJ2-7
V gene: TRBV20-1
CDR3 protein: CSAGRTGRSYEQYF

J gene: TRBJ1-1
V gene: TRBV7-9
CDR3 protein: CASSPGSAGDTEAFF

J gene: TRBJ2-5
V gene: TRBV29-1
CDR3 protein: CSVNNRGSETQYF

J gene: TRBJ2-1
V gene: TRBV15
CDR3 protein: CATSRSLALSSYNEQFF

J gene: TRBJ1-2
V gene: TRBV11-2
CDR3 protein: CASSLGWDISYGYTF

J gene: TRBJ2-1
V gene: TRBV7-2
CDR3 protein: CASSLTVTGNNEQFF

J gene: TRBJ2-3
V gene: TRBV7-2
CDR3 protein: CASSYDRLDTQYF